A single sample gave rise to the 3 T cell receptor beta chains below, sequenced in a study of blood T cells in healthy people across ages. Together with a sample-barcoded 5' primer, a J-beta primer mix was included in a second PCR lasting about 6 to 12 cycles. TCRdb reprocessed the 5' RACE reads with MiXCR, giving one entry per CDR3 protein. The sample contains over 700,000 distinct CDR3 sequences, about 55% of which appear only once. Sample: blood. Every receptor here comes from an elderly man in good health.

The chain employs TRBV4-1 and TRBJ2-1; the D gene could be TRBD1 or TRBD2 (5 bases each). The J call may be in error: the DNA end matches TRBJ2-7 better. This CDR3 is 15 amino acids long. Germline assignment: CDR1 MGHRA and CDR2 YSYEKL. CDR3 coding DNA: TGCGCCAGCAGCCAGGGACCTAGCTCCTACAATGAGCAGTACTTC. Translating gives CASSQGPSSYNEQYF.

This clonotype showed up just a few times. V gene TRBV29-1 combines with J gene TRBJ2-7; TRBD2 might be the D (7 bases). Trimming stripped 6 bases from V and 0 bases from J, with 18 bases between. The CDR3 extends over 15 amino acids. Germline V CDR1 and CDR2: SQVTM, ANQGSEA. The CDR3 nucleotides read TGCAGCGTAAACGGGGGCGGGAGTTACTCCTACGAGCAGTACTTC. It is translated as CSVNGGGSYSYEQYF.

This chain uses TRBV21-1 with TRBJ1-1. TRBV21-1 is given as a pseudogene. The CDR3 spans 16 residues. The CDR3 bases are TGTGCCAGCAGCCTAGCGTCTCGACTCCGGAACACTGAAGCTTTCTTT. Translated: CASSLASRLRNTEAFF.